This TCR beta chain stems from a study of T-cell reconstitution after alpha-beta-depleted transplantation in children (TCRdb year 2016). Concerning the study at large: Using TCR repertoire profiling, the study quantitatively followed how T-cell immune reconstitution unfolded in children after TCRalphabeta/CD19-depleted allogeneic hematopoietic cell transplantation.

This clonotype was picked up a small number of times. What this receptor recognizes is not known. No base qualities exist here, and no much larger clone lies one base off it. Counted from cysteine to phenylalanine, this CDR3 has 12 amino acids. CDR3 DNA is the only sequence kept; it has 36 bases, read in frame from the first base. Trimmed from V: 5 bases; trimmed from J: 5 bases; junction bases lacking a gene match: 5. Looking up the germline V gene (reference sequence) yields CDR1 GTSNPN and CDR2 SVGIG. Library construction relied on PCR. Sequencing was carried out with an Illumina HiSeq 2500. TCR libraries were prepared with molecular barcoding, using unique molecular identifiers to normalize TCRbeta repertoire quantification. TCRdb cleaned the public reads at Q25 with fastp, built clones with MiXCR and kept in-frame beta chains. When rows share a CDR3 protein, they turn into one entry using the most common DNA and genes. The sample profile shows 420,000 or so distinct CDR3 sequences; approximately 10% of them were found once. 4.5% to 6% of the sample goes to the ten largest clones.

The clonotype was recovered from a human donor who donated a stem cell graft to a child with acute myeloid leukemia. The V and J genes are TRBV30 and TRBJ2-7; TRBD2 lines up with 8 middle nucleotides. The specimen was PBMCs from the stem cell graft donor, collected from the stem cell graft. The nucleotide sequence is TGTGCCTGGCGCGGGGGGCTGGACGAGCAGTACTTC. This sequence encodes CAWRGGLDEQYF.